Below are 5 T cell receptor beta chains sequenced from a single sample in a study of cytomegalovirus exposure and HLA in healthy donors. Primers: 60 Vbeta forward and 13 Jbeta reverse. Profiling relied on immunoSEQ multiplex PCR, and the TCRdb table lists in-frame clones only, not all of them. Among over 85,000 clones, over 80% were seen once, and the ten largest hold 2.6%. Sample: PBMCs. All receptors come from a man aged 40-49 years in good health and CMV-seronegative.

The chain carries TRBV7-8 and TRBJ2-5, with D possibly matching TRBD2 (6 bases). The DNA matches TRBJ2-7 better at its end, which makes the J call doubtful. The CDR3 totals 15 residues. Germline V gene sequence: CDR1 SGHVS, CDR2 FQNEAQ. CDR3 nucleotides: TGTGCCAGCAGCCCCACCTTGTCGGGGGAATACGAGCAGTACTTC. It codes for CASSPTLSGEYEQYF.

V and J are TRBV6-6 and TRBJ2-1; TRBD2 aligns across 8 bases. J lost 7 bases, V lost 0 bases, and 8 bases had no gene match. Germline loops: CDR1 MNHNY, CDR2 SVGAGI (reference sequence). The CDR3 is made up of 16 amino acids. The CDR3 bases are TGTGCCAGCAGTTACTCCAAAGGCGGGGGGCGGAATGAGCAGTTCTTC. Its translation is CASSYSKGGGRNEQFF.

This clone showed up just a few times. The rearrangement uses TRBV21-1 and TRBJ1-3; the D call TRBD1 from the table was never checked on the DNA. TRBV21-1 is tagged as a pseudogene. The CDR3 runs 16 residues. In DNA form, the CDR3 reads TGTGCCAGCAGCATGGGGGCGGGCCTCTCTGGAAACACCATATATTTT. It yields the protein CASSMGAGLSGNTIYF.

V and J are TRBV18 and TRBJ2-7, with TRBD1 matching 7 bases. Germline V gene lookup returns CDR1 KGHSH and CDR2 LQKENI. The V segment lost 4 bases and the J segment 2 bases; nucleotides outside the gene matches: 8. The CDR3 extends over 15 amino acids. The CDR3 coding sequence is TGTGCCAGCTCACTAATAGAAACAGGGGCCTACGAGCAGTACTTC. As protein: CASSLIETGAYEQYF.

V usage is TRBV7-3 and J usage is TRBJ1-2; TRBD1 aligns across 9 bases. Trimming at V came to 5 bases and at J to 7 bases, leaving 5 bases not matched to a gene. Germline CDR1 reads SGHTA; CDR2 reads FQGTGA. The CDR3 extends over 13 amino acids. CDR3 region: CASSPGTGIGYTF. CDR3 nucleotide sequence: TGTGCCAGCAGCCCCGGGACAGGGATTGGCTACACCTTC.